Sequencing of this TCR beta chain was carried out in a study of neurological immune-mediated disorders. TCRdb processed the 5' RACE reads anew with MiXCR; each CDR3 protein has one entry. The table has about 55,000 distinct CDR3 sequences, about 25% seen once. This clonotype appeared many times. As to time point: technical triplicate 2. Sequences were obtained from PBMCs. The TCR originated in a man aged 55 to 70 with HTLV-1-associated myelopathy (HAM/TSP).

The CDR3 spells CASSYGTEYEQYF. The CDR3 DNA is TGTGCCAGCAGCTACGGGACTGAATACGAGCAGTACTTC. The chain couples TRBV5-6 to TRBJ2-7, with a possible D match to TRBD2 (6 bases). The CDR3 extends over 13 amino acids. Germline CDR1 reads SGHDT; CDR2 reads YYEEEE. The V and J ends lost 3 bases and 4 bases respectively, with 11 bases between them.